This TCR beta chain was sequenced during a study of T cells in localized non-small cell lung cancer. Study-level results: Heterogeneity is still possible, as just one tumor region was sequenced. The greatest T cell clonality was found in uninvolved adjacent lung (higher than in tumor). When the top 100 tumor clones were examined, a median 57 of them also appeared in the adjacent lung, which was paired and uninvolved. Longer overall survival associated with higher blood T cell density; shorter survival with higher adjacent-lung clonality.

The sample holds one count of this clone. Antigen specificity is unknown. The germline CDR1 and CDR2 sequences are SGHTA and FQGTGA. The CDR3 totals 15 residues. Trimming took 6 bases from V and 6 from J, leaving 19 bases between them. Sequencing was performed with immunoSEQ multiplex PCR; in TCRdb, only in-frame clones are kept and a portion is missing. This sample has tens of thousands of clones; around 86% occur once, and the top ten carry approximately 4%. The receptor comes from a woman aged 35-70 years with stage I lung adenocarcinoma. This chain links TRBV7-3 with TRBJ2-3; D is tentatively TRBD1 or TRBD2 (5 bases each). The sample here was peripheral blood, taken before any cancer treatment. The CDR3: CASRAGTTPPDTQYF. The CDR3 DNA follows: TGTGCCAGCAGAGCCGGGACCACCCCCCCGGATACGCAGTATTTT.